This T cell receptor beta chain was recovered during a study of blood T cell repertoires in COVID-19. Some clones are missing from TCRdb's copy, which holds only in-frame ones; the method was immunoSEQ multiplex PCR. The sample lists hundreds of thousands of clones, nearly 90% occurring once. V lost 3 bases and J lost 6, with 8 bases in between. This CDR3 region has 12 residues. Germline V lookup: CDR1 MNHEY, CDR2 SVGEGT. Sequenced sample: peripheral blood. The chain recombines TRBV6-2 or TRBV6-3 with TRBJ1-1; no clear D. This sequence was found in a woman under 30 who had recovered from COVID-19. The CDR3 reads CASSYLSAEAFF. CDR3 in DNA: TGTGCCAGCAGTTATCTTAGCGCTGAAGCTTTCTTT.